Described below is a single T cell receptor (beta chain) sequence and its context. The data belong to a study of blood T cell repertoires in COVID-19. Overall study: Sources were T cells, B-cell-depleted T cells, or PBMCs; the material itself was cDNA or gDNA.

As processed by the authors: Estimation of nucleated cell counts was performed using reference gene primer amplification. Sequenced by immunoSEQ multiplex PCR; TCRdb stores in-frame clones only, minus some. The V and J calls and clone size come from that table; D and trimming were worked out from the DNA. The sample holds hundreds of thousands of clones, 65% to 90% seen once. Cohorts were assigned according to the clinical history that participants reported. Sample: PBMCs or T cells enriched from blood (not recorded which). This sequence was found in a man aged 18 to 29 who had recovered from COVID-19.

CDR3 sequence (DNA): TGTGCCAGCAGCTCAATGGCCACAGGGGGGATGTTCTACGAGCAGTACTTC. Amino acid sequence: CASSSMATGGMFYEQYF. This chain joins TRBV5-5 and TRBJ2-7; TRBD1 agrees at 8 bases. With 3 bases clipped from V and 3 bases from J, the junction kept 14 bases outside the gene matches. This CDR3 has 17 amino acids. The germline V gene encodes CDR1 SGHKS and CDR2 YYEKEE (reference sequence). The full variable domain, completed using reference TRBV5-5 and TRBJ2-7, is DAGVTQSPTHLIKTRGQQVTLRCSPISGHKSVSWYQQVLGQGPQFIFQYYEKEERGRGNFPDRFSARQFPNYSSELNVNALLLGDSALYLCASSSMATGGMFYEQYFGPGTRLTVT.